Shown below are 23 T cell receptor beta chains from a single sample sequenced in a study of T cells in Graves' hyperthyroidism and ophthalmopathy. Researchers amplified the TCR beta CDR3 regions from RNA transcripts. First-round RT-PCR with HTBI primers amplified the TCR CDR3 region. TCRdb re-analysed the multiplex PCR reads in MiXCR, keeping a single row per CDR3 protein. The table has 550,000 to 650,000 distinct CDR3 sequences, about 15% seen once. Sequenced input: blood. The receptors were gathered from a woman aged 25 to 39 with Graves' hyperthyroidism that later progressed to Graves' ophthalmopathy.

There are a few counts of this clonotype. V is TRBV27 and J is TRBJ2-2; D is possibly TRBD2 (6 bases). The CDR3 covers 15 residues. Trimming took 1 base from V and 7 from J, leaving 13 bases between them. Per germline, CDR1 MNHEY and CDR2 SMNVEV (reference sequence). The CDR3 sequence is CASSLFRGNLGELFF. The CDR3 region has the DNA TGTGCCAGCAGTTTATTTCGCGGGAACCTCGGGGAGCTGTTTTTT.

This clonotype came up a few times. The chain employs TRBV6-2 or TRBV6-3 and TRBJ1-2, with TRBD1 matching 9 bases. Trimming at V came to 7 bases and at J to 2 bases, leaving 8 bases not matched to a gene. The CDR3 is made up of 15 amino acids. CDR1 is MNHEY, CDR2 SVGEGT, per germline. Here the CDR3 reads CASTFTGGANYGYTF. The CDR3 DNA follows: TGTGCCAGCACTTTCACAGGGGGCGCGAACTATGGCTACACCTTC.

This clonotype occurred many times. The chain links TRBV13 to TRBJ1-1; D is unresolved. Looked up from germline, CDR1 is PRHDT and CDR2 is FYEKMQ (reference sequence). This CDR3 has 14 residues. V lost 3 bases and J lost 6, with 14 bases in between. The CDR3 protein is CASSFGWERAEAFF. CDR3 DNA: TGTGCCAGCAGCTTTGGGTGGGAGAGAGCTGAAGCTTTCTTT.

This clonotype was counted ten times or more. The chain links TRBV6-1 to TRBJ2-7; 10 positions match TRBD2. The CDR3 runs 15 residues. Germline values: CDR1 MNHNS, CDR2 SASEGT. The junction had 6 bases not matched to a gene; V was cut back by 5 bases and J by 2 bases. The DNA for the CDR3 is TGTGCCAGCAGTCTCGGACTAGCGGAGACCTACGAGCAGTACTTC. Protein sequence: CASSLGLAETYEQYF.

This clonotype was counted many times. The DNA of the CDR3 is TGTGCCAGCAGTCGGCGGAGGGGTGACACCTACGAGCAGTACTTC. Translated: CASSRRRGDTYEQYF. The V and J genes are TRBV12-3 or TRBV12-4 and TRBJ2-7; D is possibly TRBD2 (6 bases). V was trimmed by 5 bases and J by 2 bases, leaving 16 bases between them. This CDR3 contains 15 residues.

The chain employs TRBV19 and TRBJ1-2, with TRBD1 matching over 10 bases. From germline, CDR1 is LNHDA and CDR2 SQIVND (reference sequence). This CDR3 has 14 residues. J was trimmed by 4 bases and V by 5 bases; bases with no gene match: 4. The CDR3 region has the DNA TGTGCCAGTAGTGCCCGGGACAGGGGCTATGGCTACACCTTC. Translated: CASSARDRGYGYTF.

CDR3 sequence reads: CASSETAGGTDTQYF. The CDR3 coding sequence is TGTGCCAGCAGTGAAACAGCGGGAGGAACAGATACGCAGTATTTT. This sequence joins TRBV2 and TRBJ2-3; 9 bases match TRBD2. V trimming: 2 bases; J trimming: 3 bases; junction bases outside the gene matches: 3. CDR3 size: 15 residues. The germline V gene encodes CDR1 SNHLY and CDR2 FYNNEI.

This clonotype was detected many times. This CDR3 reads CASGLGTGNTEAFF. The CDR3 DNA sequence: TGTGCTAGTGGTTTGGGAACAGGGAACACTGAAGCTTTCTTT. The V call is TRBV12-5, the J call TRBJ1-1; tentatively, D is TRBD1 (5 bases). Between the trimmed V and J ends, which lost 1 base and 1 base, there was a span of 7 bases. Germline loops: CDR1 LGHNT, CDR2 FRNRAP. The CDR3 sequence is 14 residues long.

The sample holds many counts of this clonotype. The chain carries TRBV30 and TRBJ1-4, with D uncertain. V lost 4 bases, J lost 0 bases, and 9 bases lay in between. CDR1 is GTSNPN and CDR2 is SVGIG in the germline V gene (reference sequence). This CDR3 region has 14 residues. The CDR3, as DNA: TGTGCCTGGACGCCCCTTTCAACTAATGAAAAACTGTTTTTT. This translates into CAWTPLSTNEKLFF. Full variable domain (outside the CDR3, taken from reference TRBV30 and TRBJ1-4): SQTIHQWPATLVQPVGSPLSLECTVEGTSNPNLYWYRQAAGRGLQLLFYSVGIGQISSEVPQNLSASRPQDRQFILSSKKLLLSDSGFYLCAWTPLSTNEKLFFGSGTQLSVL.

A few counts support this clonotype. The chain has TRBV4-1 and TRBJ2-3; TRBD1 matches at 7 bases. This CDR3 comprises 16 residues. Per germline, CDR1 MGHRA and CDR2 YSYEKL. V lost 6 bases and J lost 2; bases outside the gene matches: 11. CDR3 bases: TGCGCCAGCAGAAGGGCCGGGACAGCCTACACAGATACGCAGTATTTT. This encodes CASRRAGTAYTDTQYF.

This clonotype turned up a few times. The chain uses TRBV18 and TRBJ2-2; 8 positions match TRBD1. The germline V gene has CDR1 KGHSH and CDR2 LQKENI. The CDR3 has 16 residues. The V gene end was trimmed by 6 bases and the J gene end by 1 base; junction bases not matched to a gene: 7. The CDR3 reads CASSLAGTGNTGELFF. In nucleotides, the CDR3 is TGTGCCAGCTCCCTGGCCGGGACAGGGAACACCGGGGAGCTGTTTTTT.

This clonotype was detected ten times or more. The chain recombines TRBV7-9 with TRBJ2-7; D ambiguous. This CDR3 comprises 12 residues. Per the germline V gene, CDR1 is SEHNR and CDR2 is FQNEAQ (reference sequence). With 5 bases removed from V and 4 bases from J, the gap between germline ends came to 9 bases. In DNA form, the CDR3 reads TGTGCCAGCAGCCGGATAGAATACGAGCAGTACTTC. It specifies CASSRIEYEQYF.

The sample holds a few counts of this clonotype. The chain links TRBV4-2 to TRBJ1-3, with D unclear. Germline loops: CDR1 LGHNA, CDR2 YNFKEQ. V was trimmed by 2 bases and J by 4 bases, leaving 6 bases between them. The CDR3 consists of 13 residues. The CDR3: CASSQIGGNTIYF. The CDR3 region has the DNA TGTGCCAGCAGCCAAATCGGGGGAAACACCATATATTTT.

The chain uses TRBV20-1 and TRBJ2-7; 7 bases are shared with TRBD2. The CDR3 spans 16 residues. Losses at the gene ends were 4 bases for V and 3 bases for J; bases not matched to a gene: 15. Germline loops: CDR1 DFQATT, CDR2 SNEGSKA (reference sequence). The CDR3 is CSAKFAGEVLGYEQYF. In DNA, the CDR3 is TGCAGTGCTAAATTTGCGGGAGAAGTCCTGGGCTACGAGCAGTACTTC.

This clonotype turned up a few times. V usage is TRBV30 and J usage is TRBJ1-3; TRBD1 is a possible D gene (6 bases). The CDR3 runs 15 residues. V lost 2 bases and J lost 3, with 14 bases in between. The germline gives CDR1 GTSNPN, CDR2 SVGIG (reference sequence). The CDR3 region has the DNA TGTGCCTGGAGTCTTAACAGGGTCATTGGAAACACCATATATTTT. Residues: CAWSLNRVIGNTIYF.

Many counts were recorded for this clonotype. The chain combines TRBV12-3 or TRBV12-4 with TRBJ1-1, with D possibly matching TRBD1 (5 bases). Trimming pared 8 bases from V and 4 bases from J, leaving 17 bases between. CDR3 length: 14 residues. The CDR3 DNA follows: TGTGCCAGCCCCCCGGGCCCCGGGGGCACTGAAGCTTTCTTT. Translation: CASPPGPGGTEAFF.

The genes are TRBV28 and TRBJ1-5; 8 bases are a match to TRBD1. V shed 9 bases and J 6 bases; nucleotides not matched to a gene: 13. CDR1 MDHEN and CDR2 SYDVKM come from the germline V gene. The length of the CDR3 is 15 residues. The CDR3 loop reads CASNSGQGSGQPQHF. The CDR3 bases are TGTGCCAGTAATTCCGGACAGGGATCAGGTCAGCCCCAGCATTTT.

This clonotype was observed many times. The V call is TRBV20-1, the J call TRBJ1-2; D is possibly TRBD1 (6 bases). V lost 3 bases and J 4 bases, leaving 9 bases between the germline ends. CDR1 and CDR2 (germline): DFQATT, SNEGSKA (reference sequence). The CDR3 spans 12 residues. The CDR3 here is CSASQGLYGYTF. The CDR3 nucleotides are TGCAGTGCTAGTCAGGGGCTCTATGGCTACACCTTC.

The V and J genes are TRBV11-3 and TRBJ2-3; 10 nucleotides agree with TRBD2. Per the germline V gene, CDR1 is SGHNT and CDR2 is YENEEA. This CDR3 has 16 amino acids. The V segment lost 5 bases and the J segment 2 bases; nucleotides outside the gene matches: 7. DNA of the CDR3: TGTGCCAGCAGCCCGGGACTAGCGAGGGACACAGATACGCAGTATTTT. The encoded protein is CASSPGLARDTDTQYF. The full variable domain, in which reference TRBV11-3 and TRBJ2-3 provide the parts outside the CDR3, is EAGVVQSPRYKIIEKKQPVAFWCNPISGHNTLYWYLQNLGQGPELLIRYENEEAVDDSQLPKDRFSAERLKGVDSTLKIQPAELGDSAVYLCASSPGLARDTDTQYFGPGTRLTVL.

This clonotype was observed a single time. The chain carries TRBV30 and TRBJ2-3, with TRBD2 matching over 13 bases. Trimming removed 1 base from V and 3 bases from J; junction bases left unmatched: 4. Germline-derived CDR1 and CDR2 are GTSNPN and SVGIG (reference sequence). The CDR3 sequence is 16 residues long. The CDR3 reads CAWSDGTSGVTDTQYF. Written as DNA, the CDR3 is TGTGCCTGGAGTGACGGGACTAGCGGGGTTACAGATACGCAGTATTTT.

CDR3 protein: CASSPFSGEGTDTQYF. The CDR3, as DNA: TGCGCCAGCAGCCCCTTTTCGGGAGAGGGCACAGATACGCAGTATTTT. The genes are TRBV4-1 and TRBJ2-3; D may be TRBD2 (6 bases). V was pared by 4 bases and J by 1 base, with 15 bases between. This CDR3 has 16 amino acids. CDR1 and CDR2 (germline): MGHRA, YSYEKL.

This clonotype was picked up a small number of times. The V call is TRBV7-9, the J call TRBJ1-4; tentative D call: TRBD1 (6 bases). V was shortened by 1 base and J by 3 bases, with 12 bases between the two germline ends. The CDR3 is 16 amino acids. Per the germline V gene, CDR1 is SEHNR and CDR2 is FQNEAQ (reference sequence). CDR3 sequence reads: CASSLGQAPANEKLFF. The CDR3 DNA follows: TGTGCCAGCAGCTTAGGACAGGCCCCTGCTAATGAAAAACTGTTTTTT.

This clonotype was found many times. DNA for the CDR3: TGTGCCAGCAGCCCGGCGGGTGAAGCTTTCTTT. Translated, it gives CASSPAGEAFF. The rearrangement uses TRBV7-2 and TRBJ1-1; D gene unclear. The CDR3 is made up of 11 amino acids. Between the trimmed V and J ends, which lost 5 bases and 7 bases, there was a span of 8 bases. CDR1 and CDR2 from the germline V gene are SGHTA and FQGNSA.